The T cell receptor (beta chain) under discussion was sequenced for a study of control samples from healthy donors and cancer patients. V was shortened by 6 bases and J by 1 base, with 13 bases between the two germline ends. This CDR3 has 14 amino acids. Per the germline V gene, CDR1 is SGHNT and CDR2 is YYREEE (reference sequence). The protocol was immunoSEQ multiplex PCR, while the TCRdb copy is restricted to in-frame clones and leaves out a portion. Of 200,000 or so clones in the sample, roughly 94% were seen once. This receptor was identified in a man aged 45-65 years in good health. This chain joins TRBV5-4 and TRBJ1-1; D call uncertain. Sample: blood. The CDR3, as DNA: TGTGCCAGCACCCCGAAGTGGGGGAACACTGAAGCTTTCTTT. Protein product: CASTPKWGNTEAFF. The full variable domain, with the rest looked up from reference TRBV5-4 and TRBJ1-1, is ETGVTQSPTHLIKTRGQQVTLRCSSQSGHNTVSWYQQALGQGPQFIFQYYREEENGRGNFPPRFSGLQFPNYSSELNVNALELDDSALYLCASTPKWGNTEAFFGQGTRLTVV.